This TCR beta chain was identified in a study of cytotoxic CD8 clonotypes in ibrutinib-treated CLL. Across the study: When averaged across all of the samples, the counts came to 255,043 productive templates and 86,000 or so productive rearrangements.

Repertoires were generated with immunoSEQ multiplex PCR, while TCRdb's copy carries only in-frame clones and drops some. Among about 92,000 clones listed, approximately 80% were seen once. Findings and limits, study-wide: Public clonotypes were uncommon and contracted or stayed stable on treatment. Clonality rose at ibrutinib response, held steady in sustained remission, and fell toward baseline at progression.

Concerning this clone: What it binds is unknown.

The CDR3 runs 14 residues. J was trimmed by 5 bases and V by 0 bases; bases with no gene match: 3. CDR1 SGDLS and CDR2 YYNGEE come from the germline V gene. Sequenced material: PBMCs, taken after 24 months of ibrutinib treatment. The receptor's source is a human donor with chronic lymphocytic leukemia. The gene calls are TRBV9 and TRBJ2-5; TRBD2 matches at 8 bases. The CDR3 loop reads CASSVGAGGETQYF. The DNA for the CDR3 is TGTGCCAGCAGCGTAGGGGCGGGAGGCGAGACCCAGTACTTC.